Presented here are 7 T cell receptor beta chains from one specimen sequenced in a study of CD8 T cells in Susac syndrome. RNA, at roughly 0.5 to 1 ug, was reverse transcribed with random hexamers. TCRdb itself ran the immunoSEQ multiplex PCR reads through MiXCR, one entry per CDR3 protein. The data contain a few hundred thousand distinct CDR3 sequences, about 95% of them singletons. The sample comprised CD4+ T cells from PBMCs. These receptors all come from a human donor with Susac syndrome.

This chain links TRBV19 with TRBJ1-1; D perhaps matches TRBD1 (5 bases). The CDR3 runs to 15 residues. Between the trimmed V and J ends, which lost 10 bases and 1 base, there was a span of 19 bases. Germline values: CDR1 LNHDA, CDR2 SQIVND (reference sequence). CDR3 amino acids: CATQTKTAPNTEAFF. The CDR3 DNA reads as TGTGCCACACAAACTAAGACAGCGCCGAACACTGAAGCTTTCTTT.

This chain links TRBV6-1 with TRBJ1-3; D gene unclear. Germline V gene sequence: CDR1 MNHNS, CDR2 SASEGT. Trimming took off 2 bases at V and 1 base at J, with 9 bases between the two ends. The CDR3 runs to 15 residues. CDR3: CASSESAESGNTIYF. CDR3 in DNA: TGTGCCAGCAGTGAATCGGCCGAGTCTGGAAACACCATATATTTT.

The V call is TRBV4-2, the J call TRBJ1-1; TRBD1 might be the D (6 bases). The CDR3 contains 16 residues. V was cut by 2 bases and J by 1 base, with 14 bases left in between. Germline-derived CDR1 and CDR2 are LGHNA and YNFKEQ. The DNA of the CDR3 is TGTGCCAGCAGCCAACCGGTCGACAGGAGGAACACTGAAGCTTTCTTT. It specifies CASSQPVDRRNTEAFF.

This chain connects TRBV12-3 or TRBV12-4 to TRBJ1-3, with 7 positions matching TRBD1. J lost 4 bases, V lost 6 bases, and 3 bases had no gene match. This CDR3 has 13 amino acids. Written as DNA, the CDR3 is TGTGCCAGCAGGGAAGGGGGCGGAAACACCATATATTTT. As protein: CASREGGGNTIYF.

The chain has TRBV14 and TRBJ1-1, with D tentatively TRBD1 (5 bases). This CDR3 spans 16 amino acids. Trimming stripped 4 bases from V and 10 bases from J, with 25 bases between. CDR1 is SGHDN, CDR2 FVKESK, per germline. The CDR3 DNA is TGTGCCAGCAGCCGGAGGGTCGGGTTGGGGCTCTCTGGAGCTTTCTTT. This encodes CASSRRVGLGLSGAFF.

The chain is built from TRBV12-3 or TRBV12-4 and TRBJ2-3; 7 bases match TRBD1. There are 15 residues in the CDR3. With V trimmed by 5 bases and J by 2 bases, 7 bases remained unmatched. The CDR3 bases are TGTGCCAGCAGTCCACTACAGGGGTTCACAGATACGCAGTATTTT. Its protein is CASSPLQGFTDTQYF.

For the CDR3, the DNA is TGTGCCAGCAGCCCGCCGACAGGAGGATCCTACGAGCAGTACTTC. As protein: CASSPPTGGSYEQYF. The chain uses TRBV3-1 and TRBJ2-7, with D possibly TRBD1 on 6 matching bases. Germline V CDR1 and CDR2: LGHDT, YNNKEL (reference sequence). The germline V and J ends were trimmed by 4 bases and 1 base, with 14 bases remaining between them. The CDR3 is made up of 15 amino acids.